What follows describes a single T cell receptor (beta chain). Its antigen is unidentified. This sample was included in a study of vaccination effects on CD4 cells after COVID-19. Study details: Two doses of BNT162b2 or mRNA-1273 vaccine were administered to participants. Study-level findings and limits: The study had few convalescent patients and no early post-infection timepoints.

TCRdb's copy holds only in-frame clones and misses some; the assay was immunoSEQ multiplex PCR. The data contain 73,000 or so clones, around 79% of them singletons. With the ViraFEST assay, the study expanded antigen-specific CD4+ T cells using viral peptide pools, then sequenced them. The culture ran for 10 days, and then CD4+ T cells were isolated. According to the study, vaccine recipients showed no prior SARS-CoV-2 infection and negative nucleocapsid antibodies. Trimming shortened V by 4 bases and J by 7 bases, and 15 bases separated the two germline ends. CDR1 is SGHRS and CDR2 is YFSETQ in the germline V gene. This CDR3 contains 14 residues.

This sequence originates from a human donor who received a COVID-19 vaccine. This chain links TRBV5-1 with TRBJ1-5, with D possibly TRBD1 on 5 matching bases. This sample comprised CD4+ T cells from PBMCs cultured with SARS-CoV-2 spike peptides, obtained before COVID-19 vaccination. The CDR3 loop is CASSKGGRDQPQHF. The CDR3 DNA reads as TGCGCCAGCAGCAAAGGAGGCAGGGACCAGCCCCAGCATTTT.